This T cell receptor (beta chain) was recorded in a study of cytomegalovirus exposure and HLA in healthy donors. CDR3 length: 15 residues. Trimming at V came to 4 bases and at J to 3 bases, leaving 8 bases not matched to a gene. Germline V lookup: CDR1 SGHNT, CDR2 YYREEE (reference sequence). A multiplex PCR was run with 60 Vbeta primers and 13 Jbeta primers. Method: immunoSEQ multiplex PCR; TCRdb's copy keeps in-frame clones and lacks some. The data hold 100,000 to 150,000 clones, with 81% observed a single time. The sample comprised PBMCs. The chain combines TRBV5-4 with TRBJ2-5, with 8 bases fitting TRBD2. The TCR was taken from a young man in good health and CMV-seronegative. The CDR3 bases are TGTGCCAGCAGCGGTACTAGCGGTACTAAAGAGACCCAGTACTTC. Its translation is CASSGTSGTKETQYF.